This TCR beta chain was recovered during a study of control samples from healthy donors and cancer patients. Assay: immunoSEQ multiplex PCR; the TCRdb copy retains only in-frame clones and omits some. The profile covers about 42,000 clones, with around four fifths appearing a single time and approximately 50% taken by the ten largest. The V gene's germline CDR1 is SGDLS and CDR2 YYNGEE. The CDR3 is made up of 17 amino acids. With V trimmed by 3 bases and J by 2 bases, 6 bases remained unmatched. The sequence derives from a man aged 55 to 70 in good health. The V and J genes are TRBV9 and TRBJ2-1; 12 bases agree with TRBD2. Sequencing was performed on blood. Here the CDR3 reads CASSAKTSGSPYNEQFF. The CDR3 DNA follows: TGTGCCAGCAGCGCGAAGACTAGCGGGAGTCCCTACAATGAGCAGTTCTTC.